The rows below give T cell receptor beta chains drawn from one sample of a study of radiation and T cells in renal cell carcinoma. Some clones are missing from TCRdb's copy, which holds only in-frame ones; the method was immunoSEQ multiplex PCR. The sample lists 24,000 or so clones; roughly 64% were seen once. The sequenced sample was tumor tissue, obtained from a patient whose treatment was nephrectomy without radiotherapy. These receptor sequences come from a man aged 35 to 55 with renal cell carcinoma. CDR3s include the opening cysteine and the closing phenylalanine or tryptophan. The order of the fields is V gene, CDR3 length, CDR3 protein.

TRBV7-9,19,CASSANRDSLTANTGELFF
TRBV19,15,CASSIGTGWDNEQFF
TRBV27,14,CASSSGQNTGELFF
TRBV18,17,CASSPLAGRASTDTQYF
TRBV7-9,14,CASSSGALNTEAFF
TRBV6-1,15,CASSEGGAGKETQYF
TRBV7-8,11,CASSPPGGAFF
TRBV4-3,18,CASSQEDAGGSGANVLTF
TRBV4-3,16,CASSPGQGSGANVLTF
TRBV5-4,14,CASSLSGRNNEQYF
TRBV7-9,15,CASSQTGIYNSPLHF
TRBV19,14,CASSLGEGYNEQFF
TRBV10-3,16,CASSRSLPEDGQPQHF
TRBV6-1,16,CASSGLGTGFNQPQHF
TRBV9,15,CASSYGSSGANVLTF
TRBV19,17,CASRPDRGRAGANVLTF
TRBV28,14,CASSLPGSPYGYTF
TRBV6-5,14,CASSSTGYRGKLFF
TRBV27,17,CASSRRQGGSGANVLTF
TRBV5-1,15,CASSRPSGSGDEQFF
TRBV5-6,16,CASSLAGTGRYQPQHF
TRBV10-3,13,CATAGGTNTEAFF
TRBV27,15,CAARPGHSNTGELFF
TRBV7-9,14,CASSLAWGDYGYTF
TRBV29-1,15,CSVEDPREVGTEAFF
TRBV2,14,CASLRGGSGYEQYF
TRBV5-4,13,CASRSGTDYGYTF
TRBV5-6,15,CASSAGTPYNSPLHF
TRBV6-5,14,CASRTGQAALEQYF
TRBV19,12,CASSIRVNEQFF
TRBV5-1,14,CASSLQGATEPQHF
TRBV9,14,CASGDDSRDQPQHF
TRBV4-1,15,CASSPAGQAGNTIYF
TRBV7-9,15,CASSRPGARAYEQYF
TRBV19,18,CASSQPGTPFLPYYGYTF
TRBV5-1,16,CASSFQIADPTDTQYF
TRBV5-5,16,CASSLKQGVTNEKLFF
TRBV19,16,CASRLQGKSGANVLTF
TRBV10-2,13,CASSEGSGNTIYF
TRBV5-6,14,CASTSGGTLYEQYF
TRBV4-3,13,CASSRARDVEAFF
TRBV5-1,16,CASSNRGASGANVLTF
TRBV5-1,14,CASRQGVSQDTQYF
TRBV5-1,15,CASSSQGAGNNEQFF
TRBV14,16,CASSPGQFGMNTEAFF
TRBV5-1,15,CASSPHSGDLYGYTF
TRBV5-1,13,CASSPGTAYGYTF
TRBV18,14,CASSPRDRNSPLHF
TRBV9,14,CASSATGGVGTQYF
TRBV9,15,CASSPGQGKNSPLHF
TRBV5-6,13,CASSSSGADTQYF
TRBV18,12,CASSTPGSPLHF
TRBV2,13,CASSESKLGELFF
TRBV6-1,17,CASSGLGSGDPTGELFF
TRBV6-6,15,CASSYGEVRNTEAFF
TRBV10-3,16,CAISESTGGPNTEAFF
TRBV11-2,16,CASSPRGGTSNQPQHF
TRBV28,13,CASSLLRDTPLHF
TRBV7-9,14,CASSIQGGGNTIYF
TRBV4-2,15,CASSQDLAGAETQYF